The 31 T cell receptor beta chains below come from one sample, sequenced in a study of blood T cell repertoires in COVID-19. Measured with immunoSEQ multiplex PCR; TCRdb has only the in-frame clones, and not every one. The sample includes around 200,000 clones, 83% of them seen just once. Sequencing used peripheral blood. These receptors originate from a woman in her thirties or forties with active or convalescent COVID-19.

This clone was seen just once. J is TRBJ2-3 and V is TRBV19, with 15 bases lining up with TRBD2. Germline V gives CDR1 LNHDA, CDR2 SQIVND (reference sequence). After removal of 7 bases from V and 5 bases from J, the junction contained 10 bases not matched to a gene. CDR3 length: 17 amino acids. The DNA for the CDR3 is TGTGCCAGTACAAATGGACTAGCGGGGGGGCGAGGAGATACGCAGTATTTT. Translated: CASTNGLAGGRGDTQYF.

V is TRBV7-9 and J is TRBJ2-1; the D gene is possibly TRBD2 (5 bases). Germline V gene sequence: CDR1 SEHNR, CDR2 FQNEAQ (reference sequence). Between the trimmed V and J ends, which lost 5 bases and 9 bases, there was a span of 23 bases. This CDR3 comprises 16 residues. DNA for the CDR3: TGTGCCAGCAGCCCCCCCGTGAGCCTGCCGGGAAGTGAGCAGTTCTTC. This translates into CASSPPVSLPGSEQFF.

The rearrangement uses TRBV3-1 (or the pseudogene TRBV3-2) and TRBJ1-1; TRBD1 might be the D (6 bases). V gave up 2 bases and J gave up 10 bases, with 17 bases separating them. The germline gives CDR1 LGHDT, CDR2 YNNKEL (reference sequence). The CDR3 has 14 amino acids. The CDR3 here is CASSQRSGESGAFF. CDR3 coding DNA: TGTGCCAGCAGCCAACGCTCAGGGGAATCGGGAGCTTTCTTT.

The chain couples TRBV5-1 to TRBJ1-2; no reliable D call. Trimming stripped 1 base from V and 4 bases from J, with 17 bases between. Germline CDR1 reads SGHRS; CDR2 reads YFSETQ. The CDR3 totals 16 residues. The CDR3: CASSLSAGGDRYGYTF. The DNA of the CDR3 is TGCGCCAGCAGCTTGTCGGCGGGTGGGGATCGCTATGGCTACACCTTC. Together with reference TRBV5-1 and TRBJ1-2, the CDR3 gives the full variable domain: KAGVTQTPRYLIKTRGQQVTLSCSPISGHRSVSWYQQTPGQGLQFLFEYFSETQRNKGNFPGRFSGRQFSNSRSEMNVSTLELGDSALYLCASSLSAGGDRYGYTFGSGTRLTVV.

This clone was counted only a few times. CDR3 nucleotides: TGTGCCAGCAGCCAAGGCGTCAGGGGGCGAACAGATACGCAGTATTTT. Residues: CASSQGVRGRTDTQYF. The chain combines TRBV14 with TRBJ2-3; TRBD1 aligns across 8 bases. The junction had 6 bases not matched to a gene; V was cut back by 1 base and J by 3 bases. The CDR3 is 16 residues long. CDR1 and CDR2 from the germline V gene are SGHDN and FVKESK.

A few counts support this clone. This chain connects TRBV19 to TRBJ1-5; the D is unclear. Trimming pared 9 bases from V and 3 bases from J, leaving 15 bases between. The germline V gene encodes CDR1 LNHDA and CDR2 SQIVND (reference sequence). The CDR3 has 14 amino acids. CDR3 in DNA: TGTGCCAGCGATACCGGGAGGAACAATCAGCCCCAGCATTTT. Translated, it gives CASDTGRNNQPQHF.

This sequence joins TRBV27 and TRBJ1-2; D remains ambiguous. The V and J ends lost 3 bases and 8 bases respectively, with 19 bases between them. This CDR3 comprises 15 residues. Germline loops: CDR1 MNHEY, CDR2 SMNVEV (reference sequence). The CDR3 protein is CASSFVGPTASGYTF. The CDR3, as DNA: TGTGCCAGCAGTTTCGTTGGGCCGACTGCTAGCGGCTACACCTTC.

The chain links TRBV7-2 to TRBJ2-1; tentative D call: TRBD1 (6 bases). Germline CDR1 reads SGHTA; CDR2 reads FQGNSA. This CDR3 has 13 amino acids. Trimming removed 8 bases from V and 6 bases from J, with 14 bases in between. CDR3 loop: CASRYTGTNEQFF. CDR3 nucleotide sequence: TGTGCCAGCCGCTATACAGGGACCAATGAGCAGTTCTTC.

The rearrangement links TRBV2 to TRBJ1-1; 7 bases map to TRBD1. The V gene's germline CDR1 is SNHLY and CDR2 FYNNEI. The CDR3 is made up of 14 amino acids. Germline trimming cut 7 bases from V and 0 bases from J; bases unmatched to any gene: 5. CDR3 loop: CASNSGTVNTEAFF. CDR3 bases: TGTGCCAGCAATTCCGGGACAGTGAACACTGAAGCTTTCTTT.

The rearrangement joins TRBV7-9 to TRBJ2-3; D not certain. CDR1 and CDR2 from the germline V gene are SEHNR and FQNEAQ (reference sequence). This CDR3 region has 12 residues. The DNA of the CDR3 is TGTGCTAGCTCGGAGAAGGCAGATACGCAGTATTTT. Protein product: CASSEKADTQYF.

This clone was detected only once. V is TRBV6-5 and J is TRBJ2-3; 7 bases align to TRBD1. V was clipped by 4 bases and J by 7 bases; unmatched bases: 11. The CDR3 sequence is 15 residues long. Germline CDR1 MNHEY, CDR2 SVGAGI. CDR3 sequence reads: CASSSTDRAMHTQYF. CDR3 nucleotide sequence: TGTGCCAGCAGTTCCACCGACAGGGCGATGCATACGCAGTATTTT.

This CDR3 reads CASSLAGAYEQYF. The CDR3 region has the DNA TGTGCCAGCAGCTTAGCAGGGGCCTACGAGCAGTACTTC. The rearrangement joins TRBV7-9 to TRBJ2-7, with a possible D match to TRBD1 (5 bases). The CDR3 extends over 13 amino acids. Germline values: CDR1 SEHNR, CDR2 FQNEAQ (reference sequence). The V end lost 0 bases, the J end lost 2 bases, and 5 bases lay between the germline ends.

The chain recombines TRBV19 with TRBJ2-2; weak D call: TRBD2 (6 bases). CDR1 and CDR2 from the germline V gene are LNHDA and SQIVND (reference sequence). V lost 5 bases, J lost 3 bases, and 13 bases lay in between. CDR3 length equals 15 residues. CDR3 coding DNA: TGTGCCAGTAGTGGGGCGGGGTTGGACACCGGGGAGCTGTTTTTT. It encodes CASSGAGLDTGELFF.

The V and J genes are TRBV20-1 and TRBJ2-3; TRBD2 matches 10 bases. Germline lookup yields CDR1 DFQATT and CDR2 SNEGSKA (reference sequence). With 3 bases clipped from V and 5 bases from J, the junction kept 11 bases outside the gene matches. The CDR3 has 16 amino acids. The CDR3: CSASNSAGGLGDTQYF. For the CDR3, the DNA is TGCAGTGCTAGTAATTCAGCGGGGGGGCTGGGAGATACGCAGTATTTT.

The genes are TRBV5-1 and TRBJ2-5, with 13 nucleotides matching TRBD2. Germline assignment: CDR1 SGHRS and CDR2 YFSETQ. V was pared by 3 bases and J by 7 bases, with 12 bases of the junction left unmatched. The CDR3 extends over 17 amino acids. The CDR3 spells CASSSNTGTSGALTQYF. The CDR3 DNA reads as TGCGCCAGCAGCTCGAACACCGGGACTAGCGGGGCCTTGACCCAGTACTTC.

J is TRBJ2-1 and V is TRBV7-6; D possibly corresponds to TRBD2 (6 bases). Trimming took off 5 bases at V and 10 bases at J, with 12 bases between the two ends. The CDR3 covers 12 residues. Per germline, CDR1 SGHVS and CDR2 FNYEAQ. DNA for the CDR3: TGTGCCAGCAGCCCACCGGGGAGGGAGCAGTTCTTC. Amino acids: CASSPPGREQFF.

The V and J genes are TRBV27 and TRBJ2-2, with a tentative D call TRBD2 (7 bases). The germline V gene encodes CDR1 MNHEY and CDR2 SMNVEV (reference sequence). The CDR3 is made up of 17 amino acids. The V gene lost 6 bases and the J gene lost 1 base, with 18 bases spanning the gap. CDR3 region: CASSPIGGGGNTGELFF. The CDR3 DNA sequence: TGTGCCAGCAGCCCTATTGGGGGGGGCGGGAACACCGGGGAGCTGTTTTTT.

This clone came up once. The genes are TRBV6-1 and TRBJ2-3; D remains unclear. This CDR3 has 15 residues. Germline V CDR1 and CDR2: MNHNS, SASEGT. V gave up 2 bases and J gave up 0 bases, with 9 bases separating them. CDR3 sequence: CASSERESSTDTQYF. The DNA of the CDR3 is TGTGCCAGCAGTGAAAGAGAATCTAGCACAGATACGCAGTATTTT.

The DNA for the CDR3 is TGTGCCAGCAGCTTAGTGGGACAGGGGCAAGAAAAACTGTTTTTT. Translating it yields CASSLVGQGQEKLFF. The chain joins TRBV7-8 to TRBJ1-4, with TRBD1 identical over 10 bases. CDR1 and CDR2 from the germline V gene are SGHVS and FQNEAQ. The V and J ends lost 1 base and 8 bases, in that order; junction bases with no gene match: 4. This CDR3 has 15 amino acids.

This chain links TRBV19 with TRBJ1-2; D is perhaps TRBD1 (6 bases). Per germline, CDR1 LNHDA and CDR2 SQIVND (reference sequence). The CDR3 has 15 residues. The germline V and J ends were trimmed by 6 bases and 4 bases, with 18 bases remaining between them. The DNA of the CDR3 is TGTGCCAGTAGCCCGGGACACCAAATGTTCTATGGCTACACCTTC. Its protein product is CASSPGHQMFYGYTF.

The chain couples TRBV5-5 to TRBJ2-5; D perhaps matches TRBD2 (6 bases). The CDR3 extends over 15 amino acids. In germline, CDR1 is SGHKS, CDR2 YYEKEE (reference sequence). Trimming cost V 0 bases and J 4 bases, with 13 bases left between them. CDR3 DNA: TGTGCCAGCAGCTTGGGTCTAGCGCTGGTAGAGACCCAGTACTTC. Its protein is CASSLGLALVETQYF.

The rearrangement uses TRBV9 and TRBJ2-7, with a weak D call TRBD2 (5 bases). This CDR3 spans 14 amino acids. From germline, CDR1 is SGDLS and CDR2 YYNGEE. V was pared by 1 base and J by 6 bases, with 14 bases between. The chain's CDR3 is CASSVQVSRGEQYF. In DNA, the CDR3 is TGTGCCAGCAGCGTACAGGTCTCCCGGGGCGAGCAGTACTTC.

This clone was found once. V gene TRBV29-1 combines with J gene TRBJ2-1; TRBD2 matches at 11 bases. With 4 bases clipped from V and 6 bases from J, the junction kept 8 bases outside the gene matches. Germline V CDR1 and CDR2: SQVTM, ANQGSEA. There are 15 residues in the CDR3. Here the CDR3 DNA reads TGCAGCGTTGGGTCGGGGGGACTAGCGGCCAATGAGCAGTTCTTC. This codes for CSVGSGGLAANEQFF.

The chain recombines TRBV7-3 with TRBJ2-1; D unclear. Germline V gene sequence: CDR1 SGHTA, CDR2 FQGTGA. The CDR3 is 13 residues long. Trimming left V 5 bases short and J 5 bases short, with 10 bases between. For the CDR3, the DNA is TGTGCCAGCAGCGCCTATATACACAATGAGCAGTTCTTC. Protein product: CASSAYIHNEQFF.

V and J are TRBV3-1 (or the pseudogene TRBV3-2) and TRBJ2-1, with 8 positions matching TRBD2. Trimming cost V 6 bases and J 0 bases; bases outside gene matches: 7. The CDR3 has 16 residues. The V gene's germline CDR1 is LGHDT and CDR2 YNNKEL (reference sequence). CDR3 amino acids: CASSFGLASSYNEQFF. CDR3 DNA sequence: TGTGCCAGCAGTTTTGGACTAGCCAGCTCCTACAATGAGCAGTTCTTC.

The chain is built from TRBV2 and TRBJ1-3; no clear D gene. The CDR3 loop spans 12 amino acids. Deletions cut 5 bases from V and 6 bases from J, with 8 bases between. Germline-derived CDR1 and CDR2 are SNHLY and FYNNEI. CDR3 DNA sequence: TGTGCCAGCAGTAGCGTCGAAAACACCATATATTTT. Translating gives CASSSVENTIYF.

This clone appeared a single time. The J gene is TRBJ1-5, the V gene TRBV30; no clear D gene. The CDR3 totals 14 residues. Trimming took 0 bases from V and 2 from J, leaving 8 bases between them. Germline-derived CDR1 and CDR2 are GTSNPN and SVGIG (reference sequence). Here the CDR3 DNA reads TGTGCCTGGAGTGTGAGGGTGGGCAATCAGCCCCAGCATTTT. Protein sequence: CAWSVRVGNQPQHF.

The rearrangement links TRBV7-6 to TRBJ1-5, with 8 bases aligning to TRBD1. The germline CDR1 and CDR2 sequences are SGHVS and FNYEAQ. The CDR3 has 15 residues. V trimming: 1 base; J trimming: 9 bases; junction bases outside the gene matches: 8. CDR3 sequence reads: CASSLDPGGRGPQHF. The CDR3 DNA reads TGTGCCAGCAGCTTAGATCCAGGGGGCCGGGGGCCCCAGCATTTT.

The V call is TRBV28, the J call TRBJ2-5; D is possibly TRBD2 (6 bases). Between the trimmed V and J ends, which lost 3 bases and 5 bases, there was a span of 10 bases. The germline V gene has CDR1 MDHEN and CDR2 SYDVKM. The CDR3 extends over 13 amino acids. The CDR3 coding sequence is TGTGCCAGCAGTTTCGGGGGTGTGGAGACCCAGTACTTC. Protein sequence: CASSFGGVETQYF.

This clone has just a few counts. The chain is built from TRBV24-1 and TRBJ1-1; D gene unclear. Germline assignment: CDR1 KGHDR and CDR2 SFDVKD. The ends were cut back, 12 bases at V and 1 base at J, with 5 bases in the middle. This CDR3 is 10 amino acids long. The CDR3 sequence: CAPGNTEAFF. CDR3 bases: TGTGCCCCGGGGAACACTGAAGCTTTCTTT.

This clone was picked up one time. The chain has TRBV24-1 and TRBJ2-5, with 11 bases matching TRBD2. V trimming: 2 bases; J trimming: 2 bases; junction bases outside the gene matches: 3. Germline loops: CDR1 KGHDR, CDR2 SFDVKD. The CDR3 consists of 16 residues. CDR3: CATSDSRTSGQETQYF. In DNA, the CDR3 is TGTGCCACCAGTGATTCTAGGACTAGCGGGCAAGAGACCCAGTACTTC.